Included here is one T cell receptor (beta chain) sequence, with context. Its antigen remains unknown. The data stem from a study of cytomegalovirus exposure and HLA in healthy donors. PCR used 60 Vbeta primers and 13 Jbeta primers. Per the original data handling: In a later analysis, the count reached some 75 million unique TCR beta chains, with around 11 million shared. Libraries were prepared by immunoSEQ multiplex PCR; TCRdb keeps only in-frame clonotypes and omits some of them. That table supplies the V and J calls and clone size; D and trimming were determined from the DNA. This sample carries 120,000 or so clones, more than 80% of them seen once, and the ten largest clones take 1%. Notes on the study in general: The HLA-A and HLA-B alleles of most subjects were reportedly predicted accurately from TCR beta sequences. In all likelihood, a cluster of highly shared sequence variants was a sequencing artifact. TRBV6-2, TRBV6-3 and some other V segments were unresolvable in 87-base-pair reads.

CDR3 length equals 14 residues. In germline, CDR1 is SEHNR, CDR2 FQNEAQ (reference sequence). Between the trimmed V and J ends, which lost 1 base and 0 bases, there was a span of 6 bases. This TCR was sampled from a man aged 40-55 years in good health and CMV-seronegative. This sequence joins TRBV7-9 and TRBJ1-2; no definite D call. Sequencing was done on a sample of PBMCs. Here the CDR3 DNA reads TGTGCCAGCAGCTTAGGAGGAGCTAACTATGGCTACACCTTC. Residues: CASSLGGANYGYTF.